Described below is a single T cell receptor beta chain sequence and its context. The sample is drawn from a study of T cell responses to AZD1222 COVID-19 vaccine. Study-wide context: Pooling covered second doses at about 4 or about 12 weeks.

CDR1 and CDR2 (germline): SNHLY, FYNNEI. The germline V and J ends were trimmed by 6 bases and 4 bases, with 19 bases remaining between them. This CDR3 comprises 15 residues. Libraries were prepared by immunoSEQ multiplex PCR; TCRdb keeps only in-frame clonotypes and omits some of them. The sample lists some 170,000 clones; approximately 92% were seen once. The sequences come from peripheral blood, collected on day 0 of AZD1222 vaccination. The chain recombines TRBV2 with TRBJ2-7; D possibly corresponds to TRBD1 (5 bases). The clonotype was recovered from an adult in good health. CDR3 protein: CASRILGALGYEQYF. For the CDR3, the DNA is TGTGCCAGCAGAATACTTGGGGCATTAGGGTACGAGCAGTACTTC.